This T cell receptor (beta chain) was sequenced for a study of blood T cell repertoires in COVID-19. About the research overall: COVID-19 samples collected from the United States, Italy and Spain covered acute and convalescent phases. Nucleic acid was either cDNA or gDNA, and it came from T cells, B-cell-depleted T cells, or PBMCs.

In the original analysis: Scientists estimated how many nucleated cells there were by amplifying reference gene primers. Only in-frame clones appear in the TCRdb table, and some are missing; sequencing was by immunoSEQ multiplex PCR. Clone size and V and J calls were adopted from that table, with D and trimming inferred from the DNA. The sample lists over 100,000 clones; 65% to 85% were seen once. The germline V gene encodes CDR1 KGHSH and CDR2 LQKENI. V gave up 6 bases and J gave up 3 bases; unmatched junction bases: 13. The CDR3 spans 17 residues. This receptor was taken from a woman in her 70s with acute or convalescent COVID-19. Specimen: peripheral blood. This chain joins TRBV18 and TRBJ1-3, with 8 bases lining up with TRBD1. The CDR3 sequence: CASSQGSGQGSGNTIYF. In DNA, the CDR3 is TGTGCCAGCTCGCAGGGTTCCGGACAGGGAAGTGGAAACACCATATATTTT.